Listed here are 32 T cell receptor beta chains from one sample, sequenced in a study of beta chain features in type 1 diabetes. The study reverse transcribed the entire isolated RNA, so it sequenced expressed TCRB transcripts. Sequenced by immunoSEQ multiplex PCR; TCRdb stores in-frame clones only, minus some. The profile shows about 900,000 clones, around a sixth of them singletons. Source material: naive CD4+ T cells from blood. The receptors stem from a woman younger than 35 in good health.

This clone was counted between two and nine times. This chain uses TRBV7-2 with TRBJ2-1; TRBD1 agrees at 8 bases. The length of the CDR3 is 14 residues. Trimming took 5 bases from V and 9 from J; bases not matched to a gene: 9. CDR1 and CDR2 from the germline V gene are SGHTA and FQGNSA. CDR3 sequence (DNA): TGTGCCAGCAGCCCAGGACAGGGATCGGCTGAGCAGTTCTTC. This gives the protein CASSPGQGSAEQFF.

As to this clone: The sample contains more than one DNA sequence encoding this CDR3. This chain links TRBV7-2 with TRBJ1-5; D is unresolved. This CDR3 contains 14 residues. Trimming took 0 bases from V and 4 from J, leaving 7 bases between them. The germline gives CDR1 SGHTA, CDR2 FQGNSA. The CDR3 loop is CASSLAGGNQPQHF. DNA of the CDR3: TGTGCCAGCAGCTTAGCAGGAGGAAATCAGCCCCAGCATTTT.

The table lists this clone with a few counts. V usage is TRBV9 and J usage is TRBJ2-1, with 9 nucleotides matching TRBD2. Looked up from germline, CDR1 is SGDLS and CDR2 is YYNGEE. The CDR3 covers 15 residues. V was clipped by 2 bases and J by 7 bases; unmatched bases: 7. The CDR3 reads CASSVLAGSVNEQFF. In nucleotides, the CDR3 is TGTGCCAGCAGCGTTCTAGCGGGATCCGTGAATGAGCAGTTCTTC.

This clone has a handful of counts. J is TRBJ2-2 and V is TRBV4-2, with 9 bases identical to TRBD2. Germline assignment: CDR1 LGHNA and CDR2 YNFKEQ. Germline trimming cut 0 bases from V and 5 bases from J; bases unmatched to any gene: 7. The CDR3 length is 17 residues. The CDR3 here is CASSQDRGTSKTGELFF. In DNA, the CDR3 is TGTGCCAGCAGCCAAGATCGGGGGACTAGCAAGACCGGGGAGCTGTTTTTT.

This clone was counted a few times. The chain has TRBV7-2 and TRBJ2-2, with 11 positions matching TRBD1. Germline CDR1 is SGHTA and CDR2 is FQGNSA. The ends lost 4 bases at V and 4 bases at J; junction bases unmatched: 8. This CDR3 has 17 amino acids. CDR3: CASSWTGGSSGTGELFF. In nucleotides, the CDR3 is TGTGCCAGCAGCTGGACAGGGGGCTCGTCGGGCACCGGGGAGCTGTTTTTT.

As to this clone: This specimen includes other DNA sequences encoding the same CDR3. The rearrangement links TRBV6-6 to TRBJ2-7; maybe TRBD2 (5 bases). The CDR3 spans 14 residues. The V end was cut by 0 bases, the J end by 0 bases, with 6 bases between. From germline, CDR1 is MNHNY and CDR2 SVGAGI (reference sequence). CDR3: CASSYSGGSYEQYF. The CDR3 DNA follows: TGTGCCAGCAGTTACTCAGGAGGCTCCTACGAGCAGTACTTC.

The table lists this clone with a few counts. The chain combines TRBV28 with TRBJ2-5; 8 bases align to TRBD2. The CDR3 is 14 amino acids. Germline CDR1 is MDHEN and CDR2 is SYDVKM. V dropped 7 bases and J dropped 4; count of bases not matched to a gene: 8. The CDR3 reads CASKKRELRETQYF. The DNA for the CDR3 is TGTGCCAGCAAAAAGCGGGAGTTGCGAGAGACCCAGTACTTC.

The chain couples TRBV6-1 to TRBJ2-2, with D unclear. There are 14 residues in the CDR3. Germline CDR1 reads MNHNS; CDR2 reads SASEGT. V gave up 3 bases and J gave up 8 bases, with 13 bases separating them. The CDR3 DNA sequence: TGTGCCAGCAGTGAGAGCTTCCCTTTAGGGGAGCTGTTTTTT. The encoded protein is CASSESFPLGELFF.

This chain connects TRBV4-2 to TRBJ1-2; 8 bases fit TRBD1. CDR3 length: 13 residues. In germline, CDR1 is LGHNA, CDR2 YNFKEQ. V lost 1 base, J lost 6 bases, and 1 base stayed unmatched. The CDR3: CASSQATGDGYTF. The CDR3 bases are TGTGCCAGCAGCCAAGCGACAGGGGATGGCTACACCTTC.

The chain employs TRBV7-3 and TRBJ1-5, with 8 bases aligning to TRBD1. V lost 5 bases and J lost 0; bases outside the gene matches: 3. CDR1 is SGHTA and CDR2 is FQGTGA in the germline V gene. The CDR3 is 15 residues long. DNA for the CDR3: TGTGCCAGCAGCCCCACAGGGGGTAGCAATCAGCCCCAGCATTTT. It encodes CASSPTGGSNQPQHF.

This clone came up a few times. V usage is TRBV11-2 and J usage is TRBJ2-1; D remains ambiguous. Germline loops: CDR1 SGHAT, CDR2 FQNNGV. The CDR3 has 12 amino acids. V gave up 5 bases and J gave up 15 bases, with 17 bases separating them. The CDR3 is CASSPFYNVRFF. The CDR3 coding sequence is TGTGCCAGCAGCCCTTTTTACAATGTGCGGTTCTTC.

The chain uses TRBV29-1 and TRBJ1-2; D is ambiguous. Germline-derived CDR1 and CDR2 are SQVTM and ANQGSEA. V gave up 0 bases and J gave up 1 base, with 21 bases separating them. The CDR3 sequence is 18 residues long. In nucleotides, the CDR3 is TGCAGCGTTGAAGAAAGGATGGAGCGAGGAAAGGGTAACTATGGCTACACCTTC. Translation gives CSVEERMERGKGNYGYTF. The full variable domain, its missing parts supplied by reference TRBV29-1 and TRBJ1-2, is SAVISQKPSRDICQRGTSLTIQCQVDSQVTMMFWYRQQPGQSLTLIATANQGSEATYESGFVIDKFPISRPNLTFSTLTVSNMSPEDSSIYLCSVEERMERGKGNYGYTFGSGTRLTVV.

The chain is built from TRBV19 and TRBJ1-5, with TRBD1 matching over 8 bases. Germline V gene data show CDR1 as LNHDA and CDR2 as SQIVND (reference sequence). The junction had 10 bases not matched to a gene; V was cut back by 4 bases and J by 2 bases. The CDR3 length is 17 residues. CDR3 sequence: CASSKGRGQGGNQPQHF. In DNA, the CDR3 is TGTGCCAGTAGTAAAGGCCGAGGACAGGGTGGCAATCAGCCCCAGCATTTT. Together with reference TRBV19 and TRBJ1-5, the CDR3 gives the full variable domain: DGGITQSPKYLFRKEGQNVTLSCEQNLNHDAMYWYRQDPGQGLRLIYYSQIVNDFQKGDIAEGYSVSREKKESFPLTVTSAQKNPTAFYLCASSKGRGQGGNQPQHFGDGTRLSIL.

The chain couples TRBV5-4 to TRBJ2-5, with D perhaps matching TRBD1 (6 bases). This CDR3 spans 16 amino acids. Trimming stripped 2 bases from V and 4 bases from J, with 18 bases between. CDR1 SGHNT and CDR2 YYREEE come from the germline V gene (reference sequence). The CDR3 region is CASSLGGPGNVETQYF. CDR3 DNA sequence: TGTGCCAGCAGCTTAGGGGGTCCGGGAAACGTAGAGACCCAGTACTTC.

This clone was picked up one time. The chain combines TRBV28 with TRBJ2-5; no firm D call. The CDR3 totals 12 residues. V was pared by 6 bases and J by 5 bases, with 10 bases between. Germline V gives CDR1 MDHEN, CDR2 SYDVKM. The chain's CDR3 is CASRQSLETQYF. Written as DNA, the CDR3 is TGTGCCAGCAGACAATCGTTGGAGACCCAGTACTTC.

The chain recombines TRBV28 with TRBJ2-1, with TRBD2 matching 10 bases. With V trimmed by 6 bases and J by 10 bases, 9 bases remained unmatched. This CDR3 is built from 14 residues. Germline V lookup: CDR1 MDHEN, CDR2 SYDVKM. CDR3 DNA sequence: TGTGCCAGCAGCCGCCTCCTTAGCGGGAGGGAGCAGTTCTTC. Translation gives CASSRLLSGREQFF.

The V gene is TRBV9, the J gene TRBJ1-4; 12 positions match TRBD1. J gave up 6 bases and V 2 bases, and 2 bases lay outside the gene matches. This CDR3 has 15 amino acids. Germline CDR1 and CDR2: SGDLS and YYNGEE. The CDR3 spells CASSVGTGGYEKLFF. The DNA for the CDR3 is TGTGCCAGCAGCGTTGGGACAGGGGGCTATGAAAAACTGTTTTTT.

In this sample, this clone turned up a few times. This sequence joins TRBV11-2 and TRBJ1-4, with TRBD1 as a possible D gene (5 bases). V lost 5 bases, J lost 6 bases, and 13 bases lay in between. There are 14 residues in the CDR3. Germline lookup yields CDR1 SGHAT and CDR2 FQNNGV. In DNA form, the CDR3 reads TGTGCCAGCAGCCCCTTGGGGGACCATGAAAAACTGTTTTTT. The encoded protein is CASSPLGDHEKLFF.

For this clone: Distinct nucleotide sequences in the sample also encode this CDR3. The CDR3 is CASSLRETQYF. CDR3 DNA: TGTGCCAGCAGCTTGCGGGAGACCCAGTACTTC. The J gene is TRBJ2-5, the V gene TRBV5-4, with D uncertain. The CDR3 is 11 amino acids. The germline V gene encodes CDR1 SGHNT and CDR2 YYREEE (reference sequence). The V end was cut by 1 base, the J end by 5 bases, with 3 bases between.

This clone was seen a few times. The J gene is TRBJ1-5, the V gene TRBV5-1; no definite D call. This CDR3 is 14 amino acids long. The ends were cut back, 5 bases at V and 6 bases at J, with 15 bases in the middle. Germline V lookup: CDR1 SGHRS, CDR2 YFSETQ. As DNA, the CDR3 is TGCGCCAGCAGTGAGGGTGAGGCTGGTCAGCCCCAGCATTTT. Protein sequence: CASSEGEAGQPQHF.

The chain has TRBV7-3 and TRBJ2-3; D gene unclear. The germline V gene encodes CDR1 SGHTA and CDR2 FQGTGA. Trimming pared 1 base from V and 1 base from J, leaving 12 bases between. The CDR3 is made up of 16 amino acids. CDR3 coding DNA: TGTGCCAGCAGCTTAAGTGTAACAGAAGGCACAGATACGCAGTATTTT. Amino acid sequence: CASSLSVTEGTDTQYF.

This clone has a handful of counts. The chain carries TRBV10-2 and TRBJ2-1; D is possibly TRBD1 (5 bases). Trimming stripped 3 bases from V and 15 bases from J, with 15 bases between. This CDR3 is 12 amino acids long. Germline V gives CDR1 WSHSY, CDR2 SAAADI. DNA of the CDR3: TGCGCCAGCAGTGACCCCACCTATAGGGGGTTCTTC. Its protein is CASSDPTYRGFF.

In this sample, this clone turned up a few times. The CDR3 here is CASRGRENEKLFF. Written as DNA, the CDR3 is TGTGCCAGCAGGGGCAGAGAAAATGAAAAACTGTTTTTT. The chain links TRBV2 to TRBJ1-4, with D uncertain. This CDR3 has 13 residues. The V end lost 6 bases, the J end lost 5 bases, and 10 bases lay between the germline ends. CDR1 and CDR2 from the germline V gene are SNHLY and FYNNEI.

The chain is built from TRBV10-3 and TRBJ1-5; D gene unclear. The V end lost 10 bases, the J end lost 0 bases, and 16 bases lay between the germline ends. Germline V gives CDR1 ENHRY, CDR2 SYGVKD. This CDR3 is built from 15 residues. The CDR3 region has the DNA TGTGCCAGCAGAATTACTTCTTATAGCAATCAGCCCCAGCATTTT. This encodes CASRITSYSNQPQHF.

This chain joins TRBV5-1 and TRBJ2-7; TRBD1 agrees at 7 bases. The CDR3 has 13 amino acids. Germline V gene sequence: CDR1 SGHRS, CDR2 YFSETQ. V was pared by 4 bases and J by 6 bases, with 7 bases of the junction left unmatched. The CDR3 DNA reads as TGCGCCAGCAGCCAATCGACAGGGTTCGAGCAGTACTTC. This sequence encodes CASSQSTGFEQYF.

V and J are TRBV7-9 and TRBJ2-5; D tentatively fits TRBD1 or TRBD2 (6 bases each). The length of the CDR3 is 14 residues. Germline V gene sequence: CDR1 SEHNR, CDR2 FQNEAQ (reference sequence). V lost 3 bases to trimming and J lost 4 bases, with 12 bases between them. The CDR3 DNA reads as TGTGCCAGCAGCTTTACGGGGGCGGGAGAGACCCAGTACTTC. Its translation is CASSFTGAGETQYF.

The chain links TRBV25-1 to TRBJ1-2, with D unresolved. CDR3 size: 13 residues. Germline V CDR1 and CDR2: MGHDK, SYGVNS. Trimming took off 3 bases at V and 4 bases at J, with 9 bases between the two ends. The CDR3 DNA reads TGTGCCAGCAGTGAGGAGGGTTCCTATGGCTACACCTTC. It is translated as CASSEEGSYGYTF.

The chain combines TRBV2 with TRBJ1-2; TRBD1 matches at 7 bases. Germline V gene data show CDR1 as SNHLY and CDR2 as FYNNEI. Losses at the gene ends were 3 bases for V and 3 bases for J; bases not matched to a gene: 1. There are 13 residues in the CDR3. CDR3: CASSDRGDYGYTF. The CDR3 region has the DNA TGTGCCAGCAGTGACAGGGGGGACTATGGCTACACCTTC.

This clone has a handful of counts. The rearrangement uses TRBV11-2 and TRBJ2-7; tentative D call: TRBD2 (6 bases). The CDR3 is 18 amino acids. Germline-derived CDR1 and CDR2 are SGHAT and FQNNGV. V lost 5 bases and J lost 1, with 24 bases in between. The CDR3 DNA is TGTGCCAGCAGCCCAAGGAGGGGTAGCAGGGCTCAGTCCTACGAGCAGTACTTC. It specifies CASSPRRGSRAQSYEQYF.

The rearrangement links TRBV28 to TRBJ2-1, with TRBD2 identical over 13 bases. Germline CDR1 reads MDHEN; CDR2 reads SYDVKM. The CDR3 has 18 residues. V trimming: 7 bases; J trimming: 4 bases; junction bases outside the gene matches: 13. The CDR3 reads CASNPPGTSGNKYNEQFF. CDR3 DNA sequence: TGTGCCAGCAACCCCCCGGGGACTAGCGGGAACAAGTACAATGAGCAGTTCTTC.

This clone was detected a few times. This sequence joins TRBV18 and TRBJ2-1; D is perhaps TRBD2 (5 bases). The CDR3 spans 13 residues. Trimming took off 5 bases at V and 3 bases at J, with 8 bases between the two ends. Germline V lookup: CDR1 KGHSH, CDR2 LQKENI. The CDR3 coding sequence is TGTGCCAGCTCAGCGGGCCGCTACAATGAGCAGTTCTTC. Translated: CASSAGRYNEQFF. Together with reference TRBV18 and TRBJ2-1, the CDR3 gives the full variable domain: NAGVMQNPRHLVRRRGQEARLRCSPMKGHSHVYWYRQLPEEGLKFMVYLQKENIIDESGMPKERFSAEFPKEGPSILRIQQVVRGDSAAYFCASSAGRYNEQFFGPGTRLTVL.

This chain uses TRBV10-3 with TRBJ1-3; 9 bases fit TRBD1. With 7 bases clipped from V and 1 base from J, the junction kept 11 bases outside the gene matches. From germline, CDR1 is ENHRY and CDR2 SYGVKD. The CDR3 contains 17 residues. CDR3 nucleotide sequence: TGTGCCATCAAAAGCCCCCGGACAGGGGAATCTGGAAACACCATATATTTT. Translation gives CAIKSPRTGESGNTIYF.